What follows is one TCR beta chain and its context. Via MiXCR, TCRdb re-called the RT-PCR reads, giving one row per CDR3 protein. This table holds roughly 520,000 distinct CDR3 sequences, 25% found once. The data stem from a study of response to subunit inactivated influenza vaccine. This CDR3 has 16 residues. Germline V gene sequence: CDR1 SGHAT, CDR2 FQNNGV. J lost 5 bases, V lost 4 bases, and 11 bases had no gene match. The clonotype was recovered from a middle-aged man who received an inactivated influenza vaccine. The rearrangement links TRBV11-2 to TRBJ2-3; 8 nucleotides match TRBD2. Sequencing was performed on CD4+ T cells sorted from PBMCs, taken around 5 days after vaccination. The CDR3 reads CASSSPGGALLDTQYF. The CDR3 nucleotides are TGTGCCAGCAGCTCCCCCGGGGGGGCCCTGTTAGATACGCAGTATTTT.